The 21 T cell receptor beta chains listed next were all sequenced from one sample in a study of T cell responses to AZD1222 COVID-19 vaccine. Profiled with immunoSEQ multiplex PCR; TCRdb holds only in-frame clones, not every one. The sample yields over 150,000 clones, 80% to 95% seen once. The input for sequencing was peripheral blood, taken on day 0 of AZD1222 vaccination. The receptors here all came from an adult in good health.

The chain links TRBV5-1 to TRBJ2-5; 7 bases are a match to TRBD1. CDR1 is SGHRS, CDR2 YFSETQ, per germline. The CDR3 loop spans 13 amino acids. Trimming at V came to 0 bases and at J to 5 bases, leaving 1 base not matched to a gene. The CDR3 spells CASSLDRGETQYF. In DNA, the CDR3 is TGCGCCAGCAGCTTGGACAGGGGCGAGACCCAGTACTTC.

The chain combines TRBV10-1 with TRBJ1-2; D remains ambiguous. The CDR3 is made up of 13 amino acids. The V and J ends lost 10 bases and 4 bases respectively, with 16 bases between them. Germline V CDR1 and CDR2: WNHNN, SYGVQD (reference sequence). In DNA, the CDR3 is TGCGCCACCTTCCATTGGGGTGCCTATGGCTACACCTTC. This gives the protein CATFHWGAYGYTF.

The chain couples TRBV18 to TRBJ1-1; D is unresolved. V shed 4 bases and J shed 3 bases, with 3 bases lying between them. This CDR3 region has 11 residues. Per germline, CDR1 KGHSH and CDR2 LQKENI. CDR3: CASSRDTEAFF. In DNA, the CDR3 is TGTGCCAGCTCACGGGACACTGAAGCTTTCTTT.

The chain carries TRBV5-4 and TRBJ1-1; D call uncertain. Trimming shortened V by 4 bases and J by 5 bases, and 18 bases separated the two germline ends. The CDR3 covers 15 residues. Germline CDR1 SGHNT, CDR2 YYREEE (reference sequence). The CDR3 here is CASSDGPDRETEAFF. The CDR3 DNA reads as TGTGCCAGCAGCGACGGCCCCGACCGGGAAACTGAAGCTTTCTTT.

The V and J genes are TRBV18 and TRBJ2-7; TRBD1 matches at 8 bases. The CDR3 length is 15 residues. CDR1 KGHSH and CDR2 LQKENI come from the germline V gene. V lost 0 bases, J lost 2 bases, and 3 bases stayed unmatched. CDR3 residues: CASSPPGQVPYEQYF. The CDR3 DNA reads TGTGCCAGCTCACCACCGGGACAGGTCCCCTACGAGCAGTACTTC.

The gene calls are TRBV5-1 and TRBJ1-1; a possible D gene is TRBD1 (6 bases). The CDR3 totals 13 residues. V lost 4 bases and J 6 bases, leaving 13 bases between the germline ends. The germline CDR1 and CDR2 sequences are SGHRS and YFSETQ. CDR3 in DNA: TGCGCCAGCAGCGAACAGGGATACCCTGAAGCTTTCTTT. It encodes CASSEQGYPEAFF.

This chain uses TRBV5-1 with TRBJ1-6; D gene uncertain. Between the trimmed V and J ends, which lost 4 bases and 5 bases, there was a span of 16 bases. CDR1 is SGHRS, CDR2 YFSETQ, per germline. The CDR3 extends over 16 amino acids. The CDR3 reads CASSATPTANNSPLHF. In DNA form, the CDR3 reads TGCGCCAGCAGCGCAACCCCAACAGCAAATAATTCACCCCTCCACTTT.

The rearrangement uses TRBV11-2 and TRBJ1-1, with a tentative D call TRBD1 (6 bases). V was shortened by 4 bases and J by 8 bases, with 14 bases between the two germline ends. Germline lookup yields CDR1 SGHAT and CDR2 FQNNGV. The CDR3 length is 13 residues. The CDR3 region is CASSSMGRGEAFF. CDR3 nucleotides: TGTGCCAGCAGCTCCATGGGAAGGGGGGAAGCTTTCTTT.

The chain uses TRBV2 and TRBJ2-7; 7 bases are a match to TRBD2. The CDR3 has 13 residues. Germline loops: CDR1 SNHLY, CDR2 FYNNEI. V was clipped by 8 bases and J by 0 bases; unmatched bases: 4. The CDR3 loop is CASQTSFSYEQYF. In DNA, the CDR3 is TGTGCCAGCCAGACTAGCTTCTCCTACGAGCAGTACTTC.

This clone was observed once. The rearrangement uses TRBV2 and TRBJ1-6; the match to TRBD1 covers 8 bases. CDR3 length equals 13 residues. The J segment lost 10 bases and the V segment lost 9 bases, leaving 8 bases of the junction unmatched. CDR1 and CDR2 (germline): SNHLY, FYNNEI. CDR3 residues: CASRTGRKSPLHF. CDR3 nucleotides: TGTGCCAGTCGGACAGGGCGAAAATCACCCCTCCACTTT.

Only one count was recorded for this clone. The V gene is TRBV7-9, the J gene TRBJ2-1; 8 bases align to TRBD2. Losses at the gene ends were 3 bases for V and 4 bases for J; bases not matched to a gene: 11. Looked up from germline, CDR1 is SEHNR and CDR2 is FQNEAQ (reference sequence). The CDR3 consists of 17 residues. DNA for the CDR3: TGTGCCAGCAGCTTCTCCGCAGCGGGAGTTCGGTACAATGAGCAGTTCTTC. This translates into CASSFSAAGVRYNEQFF.

This sequence joins TRBV11-1 and TRBJ2-1; perhaps TRBD2 as D (6 bases). Germline V gene lookup returns CDR1 SGHAT and CDR2 FQDESV (reference sequence). V was pared by 2 bases and J by 6 bases, with 14 bases between. The CDR3 extends over 15 amino acids. The CDR3 DNA is TGTGCCAGCAGCTTACAATCGGGACTGTTCAATGAGCAGTTCTTC. Encoded protein: CASSLQSGLFNEQFF.

The chain has TRBV27 and TRBJ1-2; 9 nucleotides match TRBD1. Per germline, CDR1 MNHEY and CDR2 SMNVEV (reference sequence). The length of the CDR3 is 16 residues. V dropped 3 bases and J dropped 6; count of bases not matched to a gene: 11. CDR3 nucleotides: TGTGCCAGCAGTTTGTCTGCCGGGACAGGGAGGAATGGCTACACCTTC. Translating gives CASSLSAGTGRNGYTF.

The V call is TRBV7-2, the J call TRBJ1-6; 9 nucleotides align to TRBD1. The CDR3 runs 14 residues. The junction had 6 bases not matched to a gene; V was cut back by 6 bases and J by 9 bases. Germline values: CDR1 SGHTA, CDR2 FQGNSA. CDR3 amino acids: CASRPDRGGSPLHF. For the CDR3, the DNA is TGTGCCAGCAGACCAGACAGGGGGGGTTCACCCCTCCACTTT.

V and J are TRBV5-1 and TRBJ1-3, with D maybe TRBD1 (5 bases). The germline V and J ends were trimmed by 2 bases and 4 bases, with 10 bases remaining between them. The CDR3 is 14 amino acids. The V gene's germline CDR1 is SGHRS and CDR2 YFSETQ. CDR3 bases: TGCGCCAGCAGCTTAACAGGATGGGGAAACACCATATATTTT. Protein product: CASSLTGWGNTIYF.

The chain joins TRBV5-1 to TRBJ2-4, with no clear D. V was trimmed by 0 bases and J by 3 bases, leaving 7 bases between them. The CDR3 has 14 amino acids. The V gene's germline CDR1 is SGHRS and CDR2 YFSETQ. The CDR3 sequence is CASSLGQIKNIQYF. The CDR3 region has the DNA TGCGCCAGCAGCTTGGGGCAGATCAAAAACATTCAGTACTTC.

The chain uses TRBV24-1 and TRBJ2-1, with D unresolved. Trimming stripped 3 bases from V and 6 bases from J, with 14 bases between. Germline CDR1 is KGHDR and CDR2 is SFDVKD. The CDR3 extends over 15 amino acids. The CDR3 spells CATSDPVTPSNEQFF. The CDR3 nucleotides read TGTGCCACCAGTGATCCCGTAACCCCCTCCAATGAGCAGTTCTTC.

V is TRBV18 and J is TRBJ2-2; a possible D gene is TRBD1 (6 bases). The CDR3 consists of 14 residues. Trimming took 6 bases from V and 6 from J, leaving 14 bases between them. Germline values: CDR1 KGHSH, CDR2 LQKENI. The CDR3 protein is CASSPEQGAGELFF. DNA for the CDR3: TGTGCCAGCTCCCCCGAACAGGGAGCCGGGGAGCTGTTTTTT.

CDR3 in DNA: TGTGCCAGCAGTGAATGGGCCGGGACAGGGGCACCTCACCTCCACTTT. Translation gives CASSEWAGTGAPHLHF. The J gene is TRBJ1-6, the V gene TRBV6-1; 10 bases match TRBD1. Germline V gene data show CDR1 as MNHNS and CDR2 as SASEGT. This CDR3 spans 16 amino acids. The J segment lost 15 bases and the V segment lost 2 bases, leaving 13 bases of the junction unmatched.

The chain is built from TRBV5-1 and TRBJ2-3; a possible D gene is TRBD2 (6 bases). Trimming removed 4 bases from V and 4 bases from J, with 16 bases in between. The CDR3 consists of 15 residues. The germline V gene has CDR1 SGHRS and CDR2 YFSETQ. CDR3 DNA sequence: TGCGCCAGCAGCCCGTACTCGGAGGGCGCAGATACGCAGTATTTT. It yields the protein CASSPYSEGADTQYF.

This clone showed up just once. The V call is TRBV11-2, the J call TRBJ2-3; 10 positions agree with TRBD2. The J segment lost 5 bases and the V segment lost 1 base, leaving 6 bases of the junction unmatched. There are 16 residues in the CDR3. Germline-derived CDR1 and CDR2 are SGHAT and FQNNGV. The CDR3 region has the DNA TGTGCCAGCAGCTTAGGTCCTAGCGGGGGTATAGATACGCAGTATTTT. Its translation: CASSLGPSGGIDTQYF.